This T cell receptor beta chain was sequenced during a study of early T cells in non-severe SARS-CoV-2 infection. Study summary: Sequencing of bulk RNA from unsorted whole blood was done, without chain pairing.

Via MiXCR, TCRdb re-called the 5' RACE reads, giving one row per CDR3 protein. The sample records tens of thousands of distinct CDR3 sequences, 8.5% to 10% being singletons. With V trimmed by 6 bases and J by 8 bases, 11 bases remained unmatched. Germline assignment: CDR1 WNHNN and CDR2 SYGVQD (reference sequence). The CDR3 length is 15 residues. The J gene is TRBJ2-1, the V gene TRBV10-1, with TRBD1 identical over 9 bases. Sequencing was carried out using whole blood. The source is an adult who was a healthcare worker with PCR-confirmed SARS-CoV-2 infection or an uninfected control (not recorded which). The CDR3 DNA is TGCGCCAGCAGCCCGGGACAGGGATTGTGGGATGAGCAGTTCTTC. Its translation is CASSPGQGLWDEQFF.